The rows below give T cell receptor beta chains drawn from one sample of a study of beta chain features in type 1 diabetes. Profiling relied on immunoSEQ multiplex PCR, and the TCRdb table lists in-frame clones only, not all of them. The sample has around 710,000 clones; 12% are singletons. Source material: naive CD4+ T cells from blood. The source of these receptors is a man aged 30 to 39 with type 1 diabetes. Both conserved end residues are part of each CDR3. A D gene is named only where the DNA matches it firmly. Clone size appears in some rows only: once, few, many, or a class for an expanded clone.

d_call	v_call	cdr3_length	j_call	clone_size	cdr3_nt	cdr3_aa
-	TRBV7-2	14	TRBJ1-5	-	TGTGCCAGCAGCGCGACAGGAGGAGGTCAGCCCCAGCATTTT	CASSATGGGQPQHF
-	TRBV9	14	TRBJ2-7	once	TGTGCCAGCAGCGTAGGCCAGGTAGCCTACGAGCAGTACTTC	CASSVGQVAYEQYF
-	TRBV7-9	15	TRBJ1-5	few	TGTGCCAGCAGCTTAGATGGTATGGCGGGTCAGCCCCAGCATTTT	CASSLDGMAGQPQHF
-	TRBV25-1	15	TRBJ2-7	few	TGTGCCAGCAGTGAGGGTACCTCACCTTTCTACGAGCAGTACTTC	CASSEGTSPFYEQYF
-	TRBV4-1	16	TRBJ1-2	-	TGCGCCAGCAGCCAAGCTCCTGGACAAACCGTCTATGGCTACACCTTC	CASSQAPGQTVYGYTF
-	TRBV27	12	TRBJ2-7	-	TGTGCCAGCAGGTCAAGTGCCCACGAGCAGTACTTC	CASRSSAHEQYF
-	TRBV7-6	13	TRBJ2-5	-	TGTGCCTCGGCGCGGGGTTTTGAAGAGACCCAGTACTTC	CASARGFEETQYF
-	TRBV7-9	13	TRBJ1-5	-	TGTGCCAGCAGCTTAGCCAGGGGTCAGCCCCAGCATTTT	CASSLARGQPQHF
-	TRBV6-5	15	TRBJ2-3	-	TGTGCCAGCAGAGCAGGCCAGACTAGCACAGATACGCAGTATTTT	CASRAGQTSTDTQYF
-	TRBV11-2	13	TRBJ1-2	-	TGTGCCAGCAGCCCCGTGGGGCGCTATGGCTACACCTTC	CASSPVGRYGYTF
-	TRBV7-9	14	TRBJ1-5	few	TGTGCCAGCAGCTTAGACCTTAGCAATCAGCCCCAGCATTTT	CASSLDLSNQPQHF
-	TRBV6-1	12	TRBJ2-3	-	TGTGCCAGCACGAGAGCCACAGATACGCAGTATTTT	CASTRATDTQYF
TRBD1	TRBV14	13	TRBJ1-6	-	TGTGCCAGCAGCCGCAGGGGGCCACAACCCCTCCACTTT	CASSRRGPQPLHF
-	TRBV19	13	TRBJ1-6	-	TGTGCCAGTAAGGTGGAATGGAATTCACCCCTCCACTTT	CASKVEWNSPLHF